A selection of T cell receptor beta chains follows, all from one sample in a study of blood T cells in healthy people across ages. MiXCR, run by TCRdb on the 5' RACE reads, gives a single entry per CDR3 protein. The sample shows approximately 780,000 distinct CDR3 sequences, around 24% of them seen only once. The sample was also linked to a second study, of T cells of mothers and their children.

The sample consisted of blood. These receptor sequences come from a boy aged 5 to 17 in good health. Each CDR3 is given with its conserved first and last residue. The D gene is left open where the match is weak. Some rows have no size entry. The others give once, few or many, or a class for an expanded clone.

clone_size: NA
d_call: NA
j_call: TRBJ2-2
v_call: TRBV9
cdr3_aa: CASPDRSTGELFF
cdr3_nt: TGTGCCAGCCCAGACAGATCGACCGGGGAGCTGTTTTTT

clone_size: many
d_call: TRBD2
j_call: TRBJ2-7
v_call: TRBV28
cdr3_aa: CASSLVRAGSWEQYF
cdr3_nt: TGTGCCAGCAGTTTAGTTCGAGCGGGGTCTTGGGAGCAGTACTTC

clone_size: NA
d_call: NA
j_call: TRBJ1-2
v_call: TRBV4-1
cdr3_aa: CASSQERGGYGYTF
cdr3_nt: TGCGCCAGCAGCCAAGAAAGGGGAGGCTATGGCTACACCTTC

clone_size: NA
d_call: NA
j_call: TRBJ1-4
v_call: TRBV5-1
cdr3_aa: CASSPSPFNEKLFF
cdr3_nt: TGCGCCAGCAGCCCTTCGCCATTTAATGAAAAACTGTTTTTT

clone_size: NA
d_call: NA
j_call: TRBJ2-5
v_call: TRBV15
cdr3_aa: CATSSHGRGETQYF
cdr3_nt: TGTGCCACCAGCTCCCACGGGCGAGGGGAGACCCAGTACTTC

clone_size: NA
d_call: NA
j_call: TRBJ2-3
v_call: TRBV5-8
cdr3_aa: CASSWATGLNTDTQYF
cdr3_nt: TGTGCCAGCAGCTGGGCGACGGGACTTAACACAGATACGCAGTATTTT

clone_size: few
d_call: TRBD1
j_call: TRBJ2-5
v_call: TRBV3-1
cdr3_aa: CASSQGQGAEEQYF
cdr3_nt: TGTGCCAGCAGCCAAGGACAGGGGGCGGAGGAGCAGTACTTC

clone_size: NA
d_call: NA
j_call: TRBJ2-3
v_call: TRBV28
cdr3_aa: CASSLGAGGRSYTDTQYF
cdr3_nt: TGTGCCAGCAGTTTGGGGGCCGGGGGGAGGTCCTACACAGATACGCAGTATTTT

clone_size: few
d_call: TRBD1
j_call: TRBJ1-1
v_call: TRBV7-9
cdr3_aa: CASSLAQGARAEAFF
cdr3_nt: TGTGCCAGCAGCTTAGCGCAGGGGGCGCGGGCTGAAGCTTTCTTT

clone_size: few
d_call: TRBD1
j_call: TRBJ1-2
v_call: TRBV18
cdr3_aa: CASSPRDRDYGYTF
cdr3_nt: TGTGCCAGCTCACCACGGGACAGAGACTATGGCTACACCTTC

clone_size: NA
d_call: NA
j_call: TRBJ2-7
v_call: TRBV20-1
cdr3_aa: CSAVQGSYYEQYF
cdr3_nt: TGCAGTGCGGTACAGGGATCCTACTACGAGCAGTACTTC

clone_size: NA
d_call: TRBD1
j_call: TRBJ1-2
v_call: TRBV12-3/TRBV12-4
cdr3_aa: CASSLPTGVLGYTF
cdr3_nt: TGTGCCAGCAGTTTACCTACAGGGGTGTTAGGCTACACCTTC

clone_size: many
d_call: NA
j_call: TRBJ2-3
v_call: TRBV29-1
cdr3_aa: CSVEETSTDTQYF
cdr3_nt: TGCAGCGTTGAAGAAACTAGCACAGATACGCAGTATTTT

clone_size: NA
d_call: NA
j_call: TRBJ2-7
v_call: TRBV12-3/TRBV12-4
cdr3_aa: CASSFVNPYEQYF
cdr3_nt: TGTGCCAGCAGTTTCGTCAACCCCTACGAGCAGTACTTC

clone_size: few
d_call: TRBD1
j_call: TRBJ2-7
v_call: TRBV5-1
cdr3_aa: CASSGGQGVDEQYF
cdr3_nt: TGCGCCAGCAGCGGCGGACAGGGGGTGGACGAGCAGTACTTC

clone_size: NA
d_call: NA
j_call: TRBJ1-4
v_call: TRBV27
cdr3_aa: CASSWSGRPNEKLFF
cdr3_nt: TGTGCCAGCAGTTGGTCAGGCCGGCCTAATGAAAAACTGTTTTTT

clone_size: NA
d_call: NA
j_call: TRBJ2-2
v_call: TRBV7-7
cdr3_aa: CASSLEAGGGAGELFF
cdr3_nt: TGTGCTAGCAGCTTAGAAGCAGGTGGGGGAGCCGGGGAGCTGTTTTTT

clone_size: few
d_call: TRBD2
j_call: TRBJ2-1
v_call: TRBV20-1
cdr3_aa: CSARWASGGLKNEQFF
cdr3_nt: TGCAGTGCTCGATGGGCTAGCGGGGGGCTGAAGAATGAGCAGTTCTTC

clone_size: NA
d_call: TRBD2
j_call: TRBJ2-7
v_call: TRBV3-1
cdr3_aa: CASSQGRLAGAYEQYF
cdr3_nt: TGTGCCAGCAGCCAAGGCAGGCTAGCGGGGGCCTACGAGCAGTACTTC

clone_size: few
d_call: NA
j_call: TRBJ2-1
v_call: TRBV11-2
cdr3_aa: CASSPPLGEQFF
cdr3_nt: TGTGCCAGCAGCCCCCCGCTGGGTGAGCAGTTCTTC

clone_size: NA
d_call: NA
j_call: TRBJ1-2
v_call: TRBV29-1
cdr3_aa: CSVSQLANYGYTF
cdr3_nt: TGCAGCGTGAGTCAGTTAGCTAACTATGGCTACACCTTC

clone_size: NA
d_call: NA
j_call: TRBJ1-1
v_call: TRBV18
cdr3_aa: CASSPQGSGGTEAFF
cdr3_nt: TGTGCCAGCTCACCACAGGGGTCAGGCGGCACTGAAGCTTTCTTT

clone_size: few
d_call: TRBD1
j_call: TRBJ1-5
v_call: TRBV16
cdr3_aa: CASTSHRGYQPQHF
cdr3_nt: TGTGCCAGCACCTCACACAGGGGGTATCAGCCCCAGCATTTT

clone_size: few
d_call: TRBD2
j_call: TRBJ2-3
v_call: TRBV12-3/TRBV12-4
cdr3_aa: CASSSSGRVGTDTQYF
cdr3_nt: TGTGCCAGCAGTTCTAGCGGGAGAGTGGGCACAGATACGCAGTATTTT

clone_size: NA
d_call: TRBD1
j_call: TRBJ2-4
v_call: TRBV5-1
cdr3_aa: CASSLVAGGSKNIQYF
cdr3_nt: TGCGCCAGCAGCTTGGTAGCAGGGGGATCCAAAAACATTCAGTACTTC

clone_size: few
d_call: TRBD1
j_call: TRBJ1-1
v_call: TRBV6-5
cdr3_aa: CASSTTGANTEAFF
cdr3_nt: TGTGCCAGCAGTACGACAGGGGCGAACACTGAAGCTTTCTTT

clone_size: few
d_call: NA
j_call: TRBJ2-6
v_call: TRBV10-3
cdr3_aa: CAISPGVLGANVLTF
cdr3_nt: TGTGCCATCAGTCCCGGAGTCCTCGGGGCCAACGTCCTGACTTTC

clone_size: few
d_call: NA
j_call: TRBJ2-7
v_call: TRBV29-1
cdr3_aa: CSVEITGAYEQYF
cdr3_nt: TGCAGCGTTGAAATCACAGGAGCCTACGAGCAGTACTTC

clone_size: NA
d_call: NA
j_call: TRBJ2-7
v_call: TRBV6-6
cdr3_aa: CASSLTVHEQYF
cdr3_nt: TGTGCCAGCAGTCTGACAGTACACGAGCAGTACTTC

clone_size: few
d_call: TRBD1
j_call: TRBJ2-7
v_call: TRBV10-3
cdr3_aa: CAISGGTGISYEQYF
cdr3_nt: TGTGCCATCAGTGGCGGGACAGGGATTTCCTACGAGCAGTACTTC

clone_size: NA
d_call: NA
j_call: TRBJ2-1
v_call: TRBV5-5
cdr3_aa: CASSLGPDGGYNEQFF
cdr3_nt: TGTGCCAGCAGCTTGGGGCCTGATGGAGGGTACAATGAGCAGTTCTTC

clone_size: NA
d_call: TRBD1
j_call: TRBJ2-4
v_call: TRBV12-3/TRBV12-4
cdr3_aa: CASSLGQGDNIQYF
cdr3_nt: TGTGCCAGCAGTTTGGGACAGGGGGACAACATTCAGTACTTC

clone_size: NA
d_call: TRBD1
j_call: TRBJ1-1
v_call: TRBV2
cdr3_aa: CASTESSRGARNF
cdr3_nt: TGTGCCAGCACGGAGAGTTCCAGGGGGGCGCGTAACTTT

clone_size: NA
d_call: TRBD1
j_call: TRBJ2-7
v_call: TRBV12-3/TRBV12-4
cdr3_aa: CASSSRQGSSYEQYF
cdr3_nt: TGTGCCAGCAGTTCCCGACAGGGTAGCTCCTACGAGCAGTACTTC

clone_size: few
d_call: TRBD1
j_call: TRBJ2-5
v_call: TRBV7-6
cdr3_aa: CASSPTDRGTETQYF
cdr3_nt: TGTGCCAGCAGCCCGACGGACAGGGGTACTGAGACCCAGTACTTC

clone_size: many
d_call: TRBD2
j_call: TRBJ2-2
v_call: TRBV5-1
cdr3_aa: CASSWGLAGASNTGELFF
cdr3_nt: TGCGCCAGCAGTTGGGGACTAGCGGGGGCTTCGAACACCGGGGAGCTGTTTTTT

clone_size: NA
d_call: TRBD1
j_call: TRBJ2-5
v_call: TRBV18
cdr3_aa: CASSPDQDRGRETQYF
cdr3_nt: TGTGCCAGCTCACCAGACCAAGACAGGGGGCGAGAGACCCAGTACTTC

clone_size: NA
d_call: NA
j_call: TRBJ1-2
v_call: TRBV9
cdr3_aa: CASSVQGQGSGYTF
cdr3_nt: TGTGCCAGCAGCGTACAGGGTCAGGGGTCTGGCTACACCTTC

clone_size: NA
d_call: NA
j_call: TRBJ2-4
v_call: TRBV7-2
cdr3_aa: CASSGMSAAKNIQYF
cdr3_nt: TGTGCCAGCAGCGGTATGAGCGCGGCCAAAAACATTCAGTACTTC

clone_size: few
d_call: TRBD1
j_call: TRBJ2-7
v_call: TRBV6-1
cdr3_aa: CASTLQSGTGGRPDLREQYF
cdr3_nt: TGTGCCAGCACCTTACAATCCGGGACAGGGGGTCGGCCCGACCTCAGGGAGCAGTACTTC

clone_size: NA
d_call: TRBD2
j_call: TRBJ2-7
v_call: TRBV7-9
cdr3_aa: CASSFPSGSTSYEQYF
cdr3_nt: TGTGCCAGCAGCTTTCCTAGCGGGAGTACCTCCTACGAGCAGTACTTC

clone_size: NA
d_call: NA
j_call: TRBJ1-2
v_call: TRBV6-6
cdr3_aa: CASGARAAGGYTF
cdr3_nt: TGTGCCAGCGGGGCTCGGGCGGCCGGTGGCTACACCTTC

clone_size: few
d_call: TRBD2
j_call: TRBJ2-7
v_call: TRBV20-1
cdr3_aa: CSARVGGGAYEQYF
cdr3_nt: TGCAGTGCTAGAGTTGGCGGGGGGGCTTACGAGCAGTACTTC

clone_size: NA
d_call: NA
j_call: TRBJ1-3
v_call: TRBV5-5
cdr3_aa: CASSFEGTRNTIYF
cdr3_nt: TGTGCCAGCAGCTTTGAGGGCACAAGAAACACCATATATTTT

clone_size: NA
d_call: NA
j_call: TRBJ1-2
v_call: TRBV29-1
cdr3_aa: CSAEDGWRGYTF
cdr3_nt: TGCAGCGCTGAAGATGGATGGCGTGGCTACACCTTC

clone_size: few
d_call: TRBD1
j_call: TRBJ1-2
v_call: TRBV20-1
cdr3_aa: CSARGQGHYGYTF
cdr3_nt: TGCAGTGCGAGGGGACAGGGACACTATGGCTACACCTTC

clone_size: NA
d_call: NA
j_call: TRBJ2-5
v_call: TRBV4-1
cdr3_aa: CASSQDSIVWKETQYF
cdr3_nt: TGCGCCAGCAGCCAAGATAGTATCGTCTGGAAAGAGACCCAGTACTTC

clone_size: few
d_call: NA
j_call: TRBJ2-1
v_call: TRBV12-3/TRBV12-4
cdr3_aa: CASRPGPHSYNEQFF
cdr3_nt: TGTGCCAGCAGACCGGGACCCCACTCCTACAATGAGCAGTTCTTC

clone_size: NA
d_call: NA
j_call: TRBJ2-5
v_call: TRBV9
cdr3_aa: CASSAGGQAETQYF
cdr3_nt: TGTGCCAGCAGCGCGGGGGGCCAGGCAGAGACCCAGTACTTC

clone_size: NA
d_call: NA
j_call: TRBJ2-1
v_call: TRBV2
cdr3_aa: CASSGEARHNEQFF
cdr3_nt: TGTGCCAGCAGTGGTGAGGCGAGACACAATGAGCAGTTCTTC

clone_size: few
d_call: NA
j_call: TRBJ2-5
v_call: TRBV12-3/TRBV12-4
cdr3_aa: CASSTQGRSQETQYF
cdr3_nt: TGTGCCAGCAGTACCCAGGGGCGGTCCCAAGAGACCCAGTACTTC

clone_size: NA
d_call: TRBD1
j_call: TRBJ2-1
v_call: TRBV10-3
cdr3_aa: CAIRGQGGHDEQFF
cdr3_nt: TGTGCCATCAGGGGACAGGGGGGGCACGATGAGCAGTTCTTC

clone_size: NA
d_call: TRBD1
j_call: TRBJ1-5
v_call: TRBV12-3/TRBV12-4
cdr3_aa: CASSFGDRDYSNQPQHF
cdr3_nt: TGTGCCAGCAGTTTCGGGGACAGGGACTATAGCAATCAGCCCCAGCATTTT

clone_size: NA
d_call: NA
j_call: TRBJ2-7
v_call: TRBV27
cdr3_aa: CASSTRGTRSYEQYF
cdr3_nt: TGTGCCAGCAGTACCCGGGGCACCCGCTCCTACGAGCAGTACTTC

clone_size: NA
d_call: NA
j_call: TRBJ2-2
v_call: TRBV11-2
cdr3_aa: CASSLTGLYTGELFF
cdr3_nt: TGTGCCAGCAGCTTAACAGGGTTGTACACCGGGGAGCTGTTTTTT

clone_size: few
d_call: TRBD2
j_call: TRBJ2-6
v_call: TRBV7-3
cdr3_aa: CASSPREAGANVLTF
cdr3_nt: TGTGCCAGCAGCCCCCGGGAGGCTGGGGCCAACGTCCTGACTTTC

clone_size: many
d_call: NA
j_call: TRBJ1-2
v_call: TRBV4-1
cdr3_aa: CASSQDADSYGYTF
cdr3_nt: TGCGCCAGCAGCCAAGATGCCGACAGTTATGGCTACACCTTC

clone_size: NA
d_call: TRBD2
j_call: TRBJ2-5
v_call: TRBV20-1
cdr3_aa: CSAKEAAGGGETQYF
cdr3_nt: TGCAGTGCTAAAGAGGCAGCGGGGGGAGGGGAGACCCAGTACTTC

clone_size: NA
d_call: TRBD2
j_call: TRBJ2-7
v_call: TRBV5-6
cdr3_aa: CASSLGQGGRFEQYF
cdr3_nt: TGTGCCAGCAGCTTGGGTCAGGGAGGGCGTTTCGAGCAGTACTTC